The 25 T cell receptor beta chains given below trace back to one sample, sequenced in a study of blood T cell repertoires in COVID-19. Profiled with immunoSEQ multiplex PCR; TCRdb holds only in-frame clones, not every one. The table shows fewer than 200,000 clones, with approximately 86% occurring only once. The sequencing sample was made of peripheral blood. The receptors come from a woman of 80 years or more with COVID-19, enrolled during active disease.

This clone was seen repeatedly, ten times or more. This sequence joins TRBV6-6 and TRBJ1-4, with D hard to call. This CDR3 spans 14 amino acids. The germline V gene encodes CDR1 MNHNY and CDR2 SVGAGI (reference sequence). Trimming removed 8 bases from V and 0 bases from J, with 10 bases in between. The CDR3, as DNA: TGTGCCAGCCGGGGAGAAGCAACTAATGAAAAACTGTTTTTT. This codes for CASRGEATNEKLFF.

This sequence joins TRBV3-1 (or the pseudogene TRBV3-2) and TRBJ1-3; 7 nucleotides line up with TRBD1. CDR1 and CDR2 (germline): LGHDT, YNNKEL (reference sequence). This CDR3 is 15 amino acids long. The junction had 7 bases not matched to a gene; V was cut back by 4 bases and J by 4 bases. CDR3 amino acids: CASSPTGTAGNTIYF. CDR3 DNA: TGTGCCAGCAGCCCTACCGGGACAGCCGGAAACACCATATATTTT.

The CDR3 here is CASSRGLTDTQYF. CDR3 DNA sequence: TGTGCCAGCAGCCGTGGACTTACAGATACGCAGTATTTT. This chain links TRBV14 with TRBJ2-3, with D perhaps matching TRBD2 (5 bases). The CDR3 contains 13 residues. Trimming cost V 4 bases and J 3 bases, with 8 bases left between them. The V gene's germline CDR1 is SGHDN and CDR2 FVKESK.

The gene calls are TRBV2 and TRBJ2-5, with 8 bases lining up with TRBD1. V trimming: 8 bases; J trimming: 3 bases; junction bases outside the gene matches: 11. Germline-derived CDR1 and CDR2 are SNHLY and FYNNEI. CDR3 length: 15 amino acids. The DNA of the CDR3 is TGTGCCAGCGTATTCCCAGGGACAGGAAAAGAGACCCAGTACTTC. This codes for CASVFPGTGKETQYF.

The CDR3 loop is CASSLGGGYEQYF. The CDR3 bases are TGTGCCAGCTCCCTCGGGGGGGGCTACGAGCAGTACTTC. The J gene is TRBJ2-7, the V gene TRBV12-3 or TRBV12-4; TRBD2 matches 8 bases. The CDR3 is 13 amino acids. J gave up 3 bases and V 8 bases, and 6 bases lay outside the gene matches.

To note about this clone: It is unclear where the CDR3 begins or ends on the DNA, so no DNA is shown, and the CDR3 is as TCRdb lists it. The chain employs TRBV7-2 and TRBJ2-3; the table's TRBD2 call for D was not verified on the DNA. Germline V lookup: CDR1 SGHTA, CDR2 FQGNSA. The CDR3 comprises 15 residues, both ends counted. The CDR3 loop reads CASSFGAGSSDTQYF.

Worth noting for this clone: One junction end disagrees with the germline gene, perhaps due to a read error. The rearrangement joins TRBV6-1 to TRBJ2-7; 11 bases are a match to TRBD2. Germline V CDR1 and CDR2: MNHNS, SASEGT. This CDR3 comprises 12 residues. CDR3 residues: CASSEITGTSGF. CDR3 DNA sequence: TGTGCCAGCAGTGAAATAACCGGGACTAGCGGCTTC.

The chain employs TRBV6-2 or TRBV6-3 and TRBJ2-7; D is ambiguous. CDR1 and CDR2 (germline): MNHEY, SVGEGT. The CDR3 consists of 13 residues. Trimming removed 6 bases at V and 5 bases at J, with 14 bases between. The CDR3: CASSLIAVDEQYF. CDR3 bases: TGTGCCAGCAGCTTAATTGCGGTCGACGAGCAGTACTTC.

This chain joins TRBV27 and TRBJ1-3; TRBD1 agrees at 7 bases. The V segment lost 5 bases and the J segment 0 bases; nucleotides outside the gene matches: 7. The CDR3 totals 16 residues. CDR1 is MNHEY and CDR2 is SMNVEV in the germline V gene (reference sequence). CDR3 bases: TGTGCCAGCAGTCCCTCGACAGGGCTCTCTGGAAACACCATATATTTT. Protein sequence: CASSPSTGLSGNTIYF.

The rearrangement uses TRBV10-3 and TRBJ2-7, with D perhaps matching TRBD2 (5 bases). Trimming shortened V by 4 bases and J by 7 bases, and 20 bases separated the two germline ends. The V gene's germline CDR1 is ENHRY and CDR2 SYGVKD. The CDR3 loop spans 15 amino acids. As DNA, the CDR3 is TGTGCCATCAGTGCCCTAGGACTGGCTGGCTCAGAGCAGTACTTC. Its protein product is CAISALGLAGSEQYF.

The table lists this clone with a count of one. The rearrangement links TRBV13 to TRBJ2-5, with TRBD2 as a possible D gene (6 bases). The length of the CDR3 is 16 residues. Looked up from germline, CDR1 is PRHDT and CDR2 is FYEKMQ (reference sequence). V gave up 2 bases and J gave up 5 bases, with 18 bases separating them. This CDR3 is CASSLYAEAGNETQYF. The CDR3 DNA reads TGTGCCAGCAGCTTATACGCCGAGGCGGGAAATGAGACCCAGTACTTC.

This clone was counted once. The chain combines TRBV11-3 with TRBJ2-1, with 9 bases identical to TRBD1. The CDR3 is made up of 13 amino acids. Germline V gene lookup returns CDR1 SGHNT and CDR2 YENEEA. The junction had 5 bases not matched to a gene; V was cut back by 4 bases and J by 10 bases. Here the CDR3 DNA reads TGTGCCAGCAGCTCGGACAGGGGTAAGGAGCAGTTCTTC. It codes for CASSSDRGKEQFF.

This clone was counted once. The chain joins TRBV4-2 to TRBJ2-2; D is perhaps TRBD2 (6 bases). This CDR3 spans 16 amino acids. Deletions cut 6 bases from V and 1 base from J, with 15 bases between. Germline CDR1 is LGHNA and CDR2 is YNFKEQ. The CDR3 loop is CASRQTGTRNTGELFF. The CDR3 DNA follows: TGTGCCAGCAGACAAACTGGGACTCGGAACACCGGGGAGCTGTTTTTT.

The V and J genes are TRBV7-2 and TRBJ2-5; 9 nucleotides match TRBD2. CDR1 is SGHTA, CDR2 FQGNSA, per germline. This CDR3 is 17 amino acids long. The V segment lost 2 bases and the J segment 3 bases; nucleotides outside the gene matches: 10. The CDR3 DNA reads TGTGCCAGCAGCTTATATGGTGCGGGAGGGAAGAAAGAGACCCAGTACTTC. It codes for CASSLYGAGGKKETQYF.

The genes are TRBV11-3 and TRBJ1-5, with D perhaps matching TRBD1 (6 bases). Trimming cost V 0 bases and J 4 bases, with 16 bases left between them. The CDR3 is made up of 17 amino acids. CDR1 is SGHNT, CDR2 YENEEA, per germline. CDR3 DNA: TGTGCCAGCAGCTTAGATCAATATATGACAGGTAATCAGCCCCAGCATTTT. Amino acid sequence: CASSLDQYMTGNQPQHF.

CDR3 sequence reads: CASRAQVNQPQHF. The CDR3 DNA sequence: TGTGCCAGTAGAGCACAGGTCAATCAGCCCCAGCATTTT. The V call is TRBV19, the J call TRBJ1-5; D may be TRBD1 (5 bases). Germline CDR1 reads LNHDA; CDR2 reads SQIVND (reference sequence). The CDR3 extends over 13 amino acids. Deletions cut 6 bases from V and 3 bases from J, with 9 bases between. The complete variable domain, with remaining parts taken from reference TRBV19 and TRBJ1-5, reads DGGITQSPKYLFRKEGQNVTLSCEQNLNHDAMYWYRQDPGQGLRLIYYSQIVNDFQKGDIAEGYSVSREKKESFPLTVTSAQKNPTAFYLCASRAQVNQPQHFGDGTRLSIL.

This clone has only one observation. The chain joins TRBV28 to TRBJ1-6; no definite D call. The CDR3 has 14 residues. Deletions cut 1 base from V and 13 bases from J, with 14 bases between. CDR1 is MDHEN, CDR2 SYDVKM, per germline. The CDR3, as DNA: TGTGCCAGCAGTTTATCAGCTCTAGGAAGGCCCCTCCACTTT. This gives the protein CASSLSALGRPLHF.

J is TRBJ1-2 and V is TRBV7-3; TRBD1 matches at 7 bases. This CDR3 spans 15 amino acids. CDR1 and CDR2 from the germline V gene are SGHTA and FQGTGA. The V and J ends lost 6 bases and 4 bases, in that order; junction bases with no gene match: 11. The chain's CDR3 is CASSPSGGTAYGYTF. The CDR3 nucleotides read TGTGCCAGCAGTCCCTCTGGCGGGACAGCCTATGGCTACACCTTC.

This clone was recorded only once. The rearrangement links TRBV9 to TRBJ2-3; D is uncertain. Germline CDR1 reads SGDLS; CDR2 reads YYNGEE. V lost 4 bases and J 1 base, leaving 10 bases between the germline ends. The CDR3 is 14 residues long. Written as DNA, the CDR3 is TGTGCCAGCAGCTTGGCAGGCGGCACAGATACGCAGTATTTT. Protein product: CASSLAGGTDTQYF.

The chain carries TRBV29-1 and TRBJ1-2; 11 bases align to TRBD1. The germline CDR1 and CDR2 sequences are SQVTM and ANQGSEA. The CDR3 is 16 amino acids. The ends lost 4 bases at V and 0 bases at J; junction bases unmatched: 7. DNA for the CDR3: TGCAGCGTTGGAGGGGACAGGGGGAAGACTAACTATGGCTACACCTTC. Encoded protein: CSVGGDRGKTNYGYTF.

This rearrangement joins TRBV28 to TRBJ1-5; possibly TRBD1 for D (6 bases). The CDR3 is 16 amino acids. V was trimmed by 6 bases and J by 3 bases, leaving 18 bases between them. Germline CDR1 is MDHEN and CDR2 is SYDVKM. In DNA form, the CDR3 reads TGTGCCAGCAGCCAGTACAGGGCAAGTCACAATCAGCCCCAGCATTTT. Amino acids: CASSQYRASHNQPQHF. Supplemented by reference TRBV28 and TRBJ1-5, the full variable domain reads DVKVTQSSRYLVKRTGEKVFLECVQDMDHENMFWYRQDPGLGLRLIYFSYDVKMKEKGDIPEGYSVSREKKERFSLILESASTNQTSMYLCASSQYRASHNQPQHFGDGTRLSIL.

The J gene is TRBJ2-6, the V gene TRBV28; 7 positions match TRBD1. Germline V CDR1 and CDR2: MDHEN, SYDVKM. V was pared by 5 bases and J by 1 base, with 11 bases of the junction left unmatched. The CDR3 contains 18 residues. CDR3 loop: CASSNVAGGFSGANVLTF. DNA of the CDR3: TGTGCCAGCAGTAATGTGGCAGGGGGTTTTTCTGGGGCCAACGTCCTGACTTTC.

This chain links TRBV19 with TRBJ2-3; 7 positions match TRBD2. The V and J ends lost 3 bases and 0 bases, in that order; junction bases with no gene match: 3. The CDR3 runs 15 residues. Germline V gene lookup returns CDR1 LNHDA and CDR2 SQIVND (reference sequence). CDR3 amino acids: CASSMGGGSTDTQYF. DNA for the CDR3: TGTGCCAGTAGTATGGGGGGAGGGAGCACAGATACGCAGTATTTT.

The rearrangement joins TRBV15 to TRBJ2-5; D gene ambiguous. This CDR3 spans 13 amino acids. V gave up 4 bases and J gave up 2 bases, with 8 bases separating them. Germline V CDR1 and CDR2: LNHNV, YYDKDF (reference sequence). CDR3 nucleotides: TGTGCCACCAGCACGACATATCAAGAGACCCAGTACTTC. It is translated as CATSTTYQETQYF.

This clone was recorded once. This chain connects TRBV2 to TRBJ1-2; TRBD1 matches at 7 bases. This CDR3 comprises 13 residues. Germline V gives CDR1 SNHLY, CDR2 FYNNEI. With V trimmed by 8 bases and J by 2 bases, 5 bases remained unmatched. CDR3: CASDRAQNYGYTF. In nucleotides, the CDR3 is TGTGCCAGCGACAGGGCCCAAAACTATGGCTACACCTTC.